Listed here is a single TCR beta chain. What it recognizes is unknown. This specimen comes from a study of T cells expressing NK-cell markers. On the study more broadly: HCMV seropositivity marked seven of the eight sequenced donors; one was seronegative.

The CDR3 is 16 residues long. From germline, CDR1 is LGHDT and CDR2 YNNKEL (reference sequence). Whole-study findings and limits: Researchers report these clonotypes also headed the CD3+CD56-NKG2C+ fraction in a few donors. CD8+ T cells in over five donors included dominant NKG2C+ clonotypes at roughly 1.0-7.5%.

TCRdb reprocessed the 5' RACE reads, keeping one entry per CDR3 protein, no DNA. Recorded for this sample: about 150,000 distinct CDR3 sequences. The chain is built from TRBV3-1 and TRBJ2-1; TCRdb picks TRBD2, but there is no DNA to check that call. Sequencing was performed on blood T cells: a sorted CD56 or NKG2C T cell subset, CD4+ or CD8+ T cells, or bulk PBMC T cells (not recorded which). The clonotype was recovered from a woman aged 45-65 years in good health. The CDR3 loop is CASSHMTSGSHNEQFF.